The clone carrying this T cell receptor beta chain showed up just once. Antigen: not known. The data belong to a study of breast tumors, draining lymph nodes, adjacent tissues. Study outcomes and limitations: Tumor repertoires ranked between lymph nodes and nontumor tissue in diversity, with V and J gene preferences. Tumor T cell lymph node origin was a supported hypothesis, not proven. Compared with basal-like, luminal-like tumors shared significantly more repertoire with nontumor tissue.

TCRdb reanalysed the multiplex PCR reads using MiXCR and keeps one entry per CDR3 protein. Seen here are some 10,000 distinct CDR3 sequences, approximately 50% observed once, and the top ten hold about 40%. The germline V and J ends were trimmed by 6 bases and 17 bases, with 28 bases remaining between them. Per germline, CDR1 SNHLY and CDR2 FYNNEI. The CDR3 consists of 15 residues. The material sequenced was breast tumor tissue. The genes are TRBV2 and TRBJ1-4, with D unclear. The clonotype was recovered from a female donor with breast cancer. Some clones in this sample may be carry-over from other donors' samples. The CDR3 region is CASRGEGRTENTLFF. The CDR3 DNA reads TGTGCCAGCAGGGGAGAAGGGAGGACTGAAAACACACTATTTTTT.